Included here is one T cell receptor beta chain sequence, with context. The trim removed 6 bases at V and 1 base at J, leaving 8 bases unmatched. This CDR3 is 15 amino acids long. Germline assignment: CDR1 MNHEY and CDR2 SMNVEV (reference sequence). This entry is derived from a study of T cell changes during pregnancy in multiple sclerosis. Sequencing used immunoSEQ multiplex PCR; TCRdb keeps in-frame clones, though not all of them. The sample includes about 55,000 clones, about 94% of them seen just once. The material sequenced was CD8+ T cells from peripheral blood mononuclear cells, taken after pregnancy. The genes are TRBV27 and TRBJ2-7; 8 positions agree with TRBD1. The TCR originated in a female donor with multiple sclerosis, enrolled in a pregnancy study. As DNA, the CDR3 is TGTGCCAGCAGGCCAGACAGGGGTCAATCCTACGAGCAGTACTTC. This sequence encodes CASRPDRGQSYEQYF.